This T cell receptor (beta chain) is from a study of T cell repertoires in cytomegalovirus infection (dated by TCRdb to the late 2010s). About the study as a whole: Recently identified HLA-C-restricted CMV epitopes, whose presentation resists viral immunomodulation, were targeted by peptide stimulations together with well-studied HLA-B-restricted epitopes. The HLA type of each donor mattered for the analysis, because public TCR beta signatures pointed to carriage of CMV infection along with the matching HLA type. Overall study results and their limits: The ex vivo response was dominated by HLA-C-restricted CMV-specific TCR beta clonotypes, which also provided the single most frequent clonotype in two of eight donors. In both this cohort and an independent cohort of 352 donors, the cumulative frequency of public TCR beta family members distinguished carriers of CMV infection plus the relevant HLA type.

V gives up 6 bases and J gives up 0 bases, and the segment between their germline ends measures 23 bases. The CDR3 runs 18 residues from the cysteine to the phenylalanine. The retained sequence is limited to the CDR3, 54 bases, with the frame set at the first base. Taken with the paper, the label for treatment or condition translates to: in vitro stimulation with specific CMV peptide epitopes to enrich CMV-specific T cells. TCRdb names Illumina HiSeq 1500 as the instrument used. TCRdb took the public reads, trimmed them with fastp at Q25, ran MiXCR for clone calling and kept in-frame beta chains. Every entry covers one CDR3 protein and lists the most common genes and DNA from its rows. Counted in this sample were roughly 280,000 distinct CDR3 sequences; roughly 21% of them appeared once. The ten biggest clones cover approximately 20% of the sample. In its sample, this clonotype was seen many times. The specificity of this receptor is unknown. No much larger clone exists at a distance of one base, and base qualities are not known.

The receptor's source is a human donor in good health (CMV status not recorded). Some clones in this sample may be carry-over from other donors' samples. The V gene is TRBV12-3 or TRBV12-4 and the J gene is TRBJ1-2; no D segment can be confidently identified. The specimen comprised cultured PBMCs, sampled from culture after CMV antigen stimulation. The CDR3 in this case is CASSQRNSPSLTNYGYTF. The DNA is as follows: TGTGCCAGCAGCCAAAGGAACAGCCCAAGCCTTACTAACTATGGCTACACCTTC.